The next 26 T cell receptor beta chains were all read from a single sample in a study of human T cells and chemical hapten exposure. TCRdb called the RACE reads again in MiXCR, with one record for every CDR3 protein. The sample has around 71,000 distinct CDR3 sequences, around 10% seen once; the top ten hold 3.3%. The time point here: patch test 1, 2 weeks after DPC sensitization. Sample treatment: therapeutic diphenylcyclopropenone sensitization with weekly scalp DPC. The input for sequencing was whole blood, taken in connection with sensitization to the hapten diphenylcyclopropenone (DPC). These receptors were taken from a woman in her thirties or forties with alopecia areata. Some clones in this sample may be carry-over from other donors' samples.

This clonotype was detected many times. This chain joins TRBV2 and TRBJ1-5; D is perhaps TRBD1 (6 bases). CDR3 length: 15 amino acids. In germline, CDR1 is SNHLY, CDR2 FYNNEI. V lost 8 bases to trimming and J lost 5 bases, with 19 bases between them. For the CDR3, the DNA is TGTGCCAGCCGGCTGGGGGCCCGAACCTATCAGCCCCAGCATTTT. This sequence encodes CASRLGARTYQPQHF.

The chain links TRBV7-9 to TRBJ2-2; tentatively, D is TRBD1 or TRBD2 (5 bases each). Trimming stripped 6 bases from V and 0 bases from J, with 14 bases between. The V gene's germline CDR1 is SEHNR and CDR2 FQNEAQ (reference sequence). The CDR3 has 16 residues. The CDR3 DNA sequence: TGTGCCAGCAGGACGTACCGGGGCCCGAACACCGGGGAGCTGTTTTTT. Its protein is CASRTYRGPNTGELFF.

This clonotype has more than one count but fewer than ten. The chain has TRBV7-9 and TRBJ2-5; D remains unclear. The germline gives CDR1 SEHNR, CDR2 FQNEAQ (reference sequence). This CDR3 contains 12 residues. Trimming pared 3 bases from V and 6 bases from J, leaving 8 bases between. The CDR3 coding sequence is TGTGCCAGCAGCTTTGACGCGCAGACCCAGTACTTC. Translated: CASSFDAQTQYF.

This clonotype was seen many times. This chain links TRBV2 with TRBJ1-5; 7 bases line up with TRBD1. The CDR3 spans 15 residues. Per germline, CDR1 SNHLY and CDR2 FYNNEI. Unmatched junction bases numbered 11, after V lost 6 bases and J lost 6 bases. The CDR3 coding sequence is TGTGCCAGCAGCACTCCGACAGGGATAAGTCAGCCCCAGCATTTT. Its protein is CASSTPTGISQPQHF.

The chain carries TRBV6-2 or TRBV6-3 and TRBJ2-7; the D is unclear. Germline V gives CDR1 MNHEY, CDR2 SVGEGT. The CDR3 has 12 residues. Trimming shortened V by 5 bases and J by 4 bases, and 9 bases separated the two germline ends. CDR3 bases: TGTGCCAGCAGTAATACTCGATACGAGCAGTACTTC. Translated: CASSNTRYEQYF.

This clonotype appeared many times. The chain combines TRBV20-1 with TRBJ1-1, with 9 positions matching TRBD1. The CDR3 loop spans 13 amino acids. CDR1 DFQATT and CDR2 SNEGSKA come from the germline V gene (reference sequence). CDR3 nucleotides: TGCAGCGAGTTAGGACAGGGGAATAATGAAGCTTTCTTT. Residues: CSELGQGNNEAFF.

This clonotype was seen ten or more times. V gene TRBV12-3 or TRBV12-4 combines with J gene TRBJ1-1; a possible D gene is TRBD1 (5 bases). This CDR3 contains 13 residues. V lost 6 bases and J 2 bases, leaving 10 bases between the germline ends. The CDR3 nucleotides are TGTGCCAGCAGACGAACAGGAAACACTGAAGCTTTCTTT. It specifies CASRRTGNTEAFF.

This clonotype was detected ten times or more. V is TRBV30 and J is TRBJ1-2; D remains ambiguous. The CDR3 is 11 residues long. The germline CDR1 and CDR2 sequences are GTSNPN and SVGIG (reference sequence). Trimming stripped 2 bases from V and 1 base from J, with 2 bases between. The CDR3 DNA is TGTGCCTGGAGTCTTAACTATGGCTACACCTTC. Amino acid sequence: CAWSLNYGYTF.

This clonotype was seen ten or more times. This chain links TRBV5-1 with TRBJ1-2, with no clear D. Germline V CDR1 and CDR2: SGHRS, YFSETQ. V lost 3 bases and J lost 8, with 17 bases in between. CDR3 length: 14 amino acids. The CDR3 sequence: CASSSLLVGNGYTF. CDR3 in DNA: TGCGCCAGCAGCTCCCTATTGGTGGGGAACGGCTACACCTTC.

This clonotype has ten or more counts. This rearrangement joins TRBV28 to TRBJ2-7, with 7 bases matching TRBD1. The CDR3 runs to 13 residues. V lost 4 bases to trimming and J lost 3 bases; unmatched junction nucleotides: 3. Germline assignment: CDR1 MDHEN and CDR2 SYDVKM. The CDR3 DNA is TGTGCCAGCAGTTCTACAGGGGACTACGAGCAGTACTTC. It yields the protein CASSSTGDYEQYF. Full variable domain (rest looked up from reference TRBV28 and TRBJ2-7): DVKVTQSSRYLVKRTGEKVFLECVQDMDHENMFWYRQDPGLGLRLIYFSYDVKMKEKGDIPEGYSVSREKKERFSLILESASTNQTSMYLCASSSTGDYEQYFGPGTRLTVT.

In this sample, this clonotype turned up a few times. This chain links TRBV4-1 with TRBJ1-2; TRBD1 aligns across 7 bases. This CDR3 has 16 residues. Unmatched junction bases numbered 5, after V lost 1 base and J lost 0 bases. Germline V gives CDR1 MGHRA, CDR2 YSYEKL. The CDR3 DNA follows: TGCGCCAGCAGCCAAGCCGGGACAGCCACTAACTATGGCTACACCTTC. Its translation is CASSQAGTATNYGYTF.

The sample holds many counts of this clonotype. The V call is TRBV6-5, the J call TRBJ1-2; 7 bases are shared with TRBD1. CDR3 length equals 15 residues. The germline V gene has CDR1 MNHEY and CDR2 SVGAGI. V lost 4 bases, J lost 6 bases, and 11 bases stayed unmatched. CDR3 loop: CASSSRLTGDDGYTF. The CDR3 DNA follows: TGTGCCAGCAGTTCGCGCCTAACAGGGGACGATGGCTACACCTTC.

On this clonotype itself: The germline gene is not matched at one end of the junction; a read error may be the cause. The rearrangement links TRBV7-9 to TRBJ2-1; D is perhaps TRBD2 (6 bases). In germline, CDR1 is SEHNR, CDR2 FQNEAQ (reference sequence). There are 15 residues in the CDR3. The CDR3 protein is CAGSSGGRSYNEQFF. The CDR3, as DNA: TGTGCCGGCAGCTCCGGAGGGAGAAGCTACAATGAGCAGTTCTTC.

This clonotype was found many times. The chain has TRBV10-3 and TRBJ1-3; D is unclear. Germline V CDR1 and CDR2: ENHRY, SYGVKD. Trimming took off 0 bases at V and 3 bases at J, with 0 bases between the two ends. The CDR3 is 12 residues long. The CDR3, as DNA: TGTGCCATCAGTGAGTCTGGAAACACCATATATTTT. Encoded protein: CAISESGNTIYF.

In this sample, this clonotype turned up a few times. This chain uses TRBV4-2 with TRBJ2-5; TRBD1 might be the D (7 bases). V was clipped by 1 base and J by 4 bases, with 13 bases between them. Germline CDR1 and CDR2: LGHNA and YNFKEQ. This CDR3 has 15 residues. The CDR3 reads CASSQAGDSAETQYF. In nucleotides, the CDR3 is TGTGCCAGCAGCCAAGCGGGGGACAGCGCAGAGACCCAGTACTTC.

Worth noting for this clonotype: This may be a read error, as it is one base from a much larger clone. The chain employs TRBV6-2 or TRBV6-3 and TRBJ2-1; D unclear. From germline, CDR1 is MNHEY and CDR2 SVGEGT. The CDR3 runs to 13 residues. This CDR3 is CASRYSGNNEQFF. The DNA of the CDR3 is TGTGCCAGCAGATACTCAGGAAACAATGAGCAGTTCTTC.

This clonotype was seen repeatedly, ten times or more. This chain connects TRBV5-4 to TRBJ2-7; 7 positions match TRBD2. CDR1 is SGHNT, CDR2 YYREEE, per germline (reference sequence). The CDR3 runs to 16 residues. After removal of 4 bases from V and 3 bases from J, the junction contained 13 bases not matched to a gene. CDR3 DNA sequence: TGTGCCAGCAGCGCCGGCGGGGGACGGGGGGTCTACGAGCAGTACTTC. It yields the protein CASSAGGGRGVYEQYF. Full variable domain (remainder filled in from reference TRBV5-4 and TRBJ2-7): ETGVTQSPTHLIKTRGQQVTLRCSSQSGHNTVSWYQQALGQGPQFIFQYYREEENGRGNFPPRFSGLQFPNYSSELNVNALELDDSALYLCASSAGGGRGVYEQYFGPGTRLTVT.

At least ten counts were recorded for this clonotype. The chain recombines TRBV11-2 with TRBJ1-5, with a weak D call TRBD1 (6 bases). V lost 6 bases to trimming and J lost 2 bases, with 14 bases between them. Germline V lookup: CDR1 SGHAT, CDR2 FQNNGV. The CDR3 is 15 residues long. This CDR3 reads CASSPMGGGNQPQHF. CDR3 in DNA: TGTGCCAGCAGTCCCATGGGGGGCGGCAATCAGCCCCAGCATTTT. The full variable domain, its missing parts supplied by reference TRBV11-2 and TRBJ1-5, is EAGVAQSPRYKIIEKRQSVAFWCNPISGHATLYWYQQILGQGPKLLIQFQNNGVVDDSQLPKDRFSAERLKGVDSTLKIQPAKLEDSAVYLCASSPMGGGNQPQHFGDGTRLSIL.

This clonotype came up many times. This chain links TRBV7-8 with TRBJ2-2; no clear D. The CDR3 runs 13 residues. Germline V lookup: CDR1 SGHVS, CDR2 FQNEAQ. The germline V and J ends were trimmed by 7 bases and 6 bases, with 12 bases remaining between them. The CDR3 spells CASINFVAGELFF. The CDR3 DNA reads TGTGCCAGCATCAACTTTGTGGCCGGGGAGCTGTTTTTT.

This clonotype was counted ten times or more. The chain joins TRBV7-9 to TRBJ1-4, with D unresolved. V dropped 5 bases and J dropped 9 bases, with 13 bases sitting between them. The germline V gene encodes CDR1 SEHNR and CDR2 FQNEAQ (reference sequence). The CDR3 runs to 13 residues. CDR3 sequence reads: CASSPLEGKKLFF. DNA of the CDR3: TGTGCCAGCAGCCCCCTCGAGGGCAAAAAACTGTTTTTT.

For this clonotype: A junction boundary mismatches the germline segment, possibly from a read error. The V gene is TRBV12-3 or TRBV12-4, the J gene TRBJ2-4, with 12 nucleotides matching TRBD2. CDR3 size: 12 residues. The CDR3 bases are TGTGTCAGCAGAGGACTAGCGGGGCCTCAGTACTTC. This codes for CVSRGLAGPQYF.

This chain uses TRBV28 with TRBJ1-2; 10 nucleotides align to TRBD1. Germline trimming cut 10 bases from V and 4 bases from J; bases unmatched to any gene: 9. This CDR3 spans 14 amino acids. Germline V gene lookup returns CDR1 MDHEN and CDR2 SYDVKM. CDR3 sequence (DNA): TGTGCCATAGACGACAGGGGGCGAGGCTATGGCTACACCTTC. It specifies CAIDDRGRGYGYTF.

This clonotype was seen at least ten times. The genes are TRBV7-6 and TRBJ1-5; 11 nucleotides align to TRBD1. Germline V gene data show CDR1 as SGHVS and CDR2 as FNYEAQ. The CDR3 has 15 residues. Trimming cost V 4 bases and J 7 bases; bases outside gene matches: 6. The CDR3 sequence: CASSSRTGGGQPQHF. As DNA, the CDR3 is TGTGCCAGCAGCTCAAGGACAGGGGGCGGCCAGCCCCAGCATTTT. The full variable domain, completed using reference TRBV7-6 and TRBJ1-5, is GAGVSQSPRYKVTKRGQDVALRCDPISGHVSLYWYRQALGQGPEFLTYFNYEAQQDKSGLPNDRFSAERPEGSISTLTIQRTEQRDSAMYRCASSSRTGGGQPQHFGDGTRLSIL.

The V gene is TRBV3-1, the J gene TRBJ2-7, with 8 bases identical to TRBD2. The V segment lost 4 bases and the J segment 1 base; nucleotides outside the gene matches: 3. The germline V gene encodes CDR1 LGHDT and CDR2 YNNKEL (reference sequence). This CDR3 is built from 14 residues. CDR3 DNA sequence: TGTGCCAGCAGCCTAGCGGGGCGATCCTACGAGCAGTACTTC. Amino acid sequence: CASSLAGRSYEQYF.

This clonotype was detected only once. One base away lies a much larger clone, so this may be a sequencing read error. This sequence joins TRBV10-3 and TRBJ1-2; TRBD1 matches at 8 bases. J was trimmed by 1 base and V by 11 bases; bases with no gene match: 12. This CDR3 is 15 amino acids long. The germline gives CDR1 ENHRY, CDR2 SYGVKD. The CDR3 is CAFAQVGQVNYGYTF. For the CDR3, the DNA is TGTGCCTTCGCCCAAGTGGGACAGGTTAACTATGGCTACACCTTC.

In this sample, this clonotype turned up many times. In DNA, the CDR3 is TGTGCCAGCAGCCCCTACGGGGGGCCGAAAGAGACCCAGTACTTC. Translated: CASSPYGGPKETQYF. The chain links TRBV6-2 or TRBV6-3 to TRBJ2-5; the D gene is possibly TRBD2 (7 bases). The CDR3 contains 15 residues. The germline gives CDR1 MNHEY, CDR2 SVGEGT. Trimming pared 6 bases from V and 3 bases from J, leaving 17 bases between.